The 21 T cell receptor beta chains below were found in one sample sequenced in a study of shared clonotypes between healthy human individuals. The method was immunoSEQ multiplex PCR; TCRdb's version includes in-frame clones alone and lacks a portion of them. The sample shows millions of clones, 95% of them seen only once. Sequenced sample: naive CD4+ T cells sorted from blood. As for subset: CD45RA+ positively selected. The receptors were gathered from a man aged 18-30 years in good health.

The V call is TRBV30, the J call TRBJ1-5, with D hard to call. Germline lookup yields CDR1 GTSNPN and CDR2 SVGIG (reference sequence). CDR3 size: 13 residues. V was cut by 1 base and J by 6 bases, with 10 bases left in between. CDR3 sequence (DNA): TGTGCCTGGAGTGGGCCCGCAGGTCAGCCCCAGCATTTT. This encodes CAWSGPAGQPQHF.

This rearrangement joins TRBV6-5 to TRBJ1-1; D perhaps matches TRBD1 (6 bases). Trimming pared 5 bases from V and 2 bases from J, leaving 12 bases between. Germline V gives CDR1 MNHEY, CDR2 SVGAGI. The CDR3 is 14 residues long. The CDR3 nucleotides read TGTGCCAGCAGTGTCGACAGGATCAACACTGAAGCTTTCTTT. It encodes CASSVDRINTEAFF.

To note about this clone: The sample has other DNA sequences that encode this CDR3 too. This rearrangement joins TRBV6-1 to TRBJ1-2; 9 nucleotides align to TRBD1. V shed 3 bases and J 3 bases; nucleotides not matched to a gene: 2. This CDR3 region has 14 residues. In germline, CDR1 is MNHNS, CDR2 SASEGT. The CDR3 loop is CASSDGTGYYGYTF. The CDR3 nucleotides are TGTGCCAGCAGTGACGGGACAGGGTACTATGGCTACACCTTC.

J is TRBJ2-5 and V is TRBV5-1; 8 nucleotides line up with TRBD2. J lost 5 bases, V lost 2 bases, and 11 bases had no gene match. The germline CDR1 and CDR2 sequences are SGHRS and YFSETQ. The CDR3 has 16 residues. The CDR3 nucleotides are TGCGCCAGCAGCTTTAACCTAGCGGGCAGCCGCGAGACCCAGTACTTC. Its translation: CASSFNLAGSRETQYF.

Regarding this clone: The same CDR3 is also encoded by other DNA sequences in this sample. The chain employs TRBV30 and TRBJ1-4; no clear D. The V end was cut by 3 bases, the J end by 5 bases, with 4 bases between. This CDR3 spans 11 amino acids. Germline CDR1 and CDR2: GTSNPN and SVGIG (reference sequence). CDR3 residues: CAWRENEKLFF. CDR3 sequence (DNA): TGTGCCTGGAGGGAAAATGAAAAACTGTTTTTT.

This chain joins TRBV7-9 and TRBJ1-1; D uncertain. The CDR3 covers 11 residues. Trimming stripped 6 bases from V and 3 bases from J, with 5 bases between. Germline CDR1 reads SEHNR; CDR2 reads FQNEAQ (reference sequence). The CDR3 nucleotides read TGTGCCAGCAGGCGGGACACTGAAGCTTTCTTT. It specifies CASRRDTEAFF.

V and J are TRBV28 and TRBJ2-7; 9 positions agree with TRBD1. The CDR3 is 16 residues long. V gave up 6 bases and J gave up 5 bases; unmatched junction bases: 14. Per the germline V gene, CDR1 is MDHEN and CDR2 is SYDVKM. The CDR3 sequence: CASSNGPGTGIHEQYF. CDR3 DNA: TGTGCCAGCAGCAACGGGCCCGGGACAGGGATTCACGAGCAGTACTTC.

The chain links TRBV9 to TRBJ2-1; 13 bases agree with TRBD2. CDR3 length: 16 residues. CDR1 SGDLS and CDR2 YYNGEE come from the germline V gene. J was trimmed by 5 bases and V by 0 bases; bases with no gene match: 2. Here the CDR3 DNA reads TGTGCCAGCAGCGTAGCACTAGCGGGAGGGGACAATGAGCAGTTCTTC. It translates to CASSVALAGGDNEQFF.

The rearrangement uses TRBV6-6 and TRBJ1-2, with D possibly TRBD1 on 6 matching bases. The CDR3 runs 15 residues. The germline V and J ends were trimmed by 0 bases and 3 bases, with 11 bases remaining between them. Germline V gene sequence: CDR1 MNHNY, CDR2 SVGAGI (reference sequence). CDR3 nucleotides: TGTGCCAGCAGTTACTCGGACAGCCTTTACTATGGCTACACCTTC. It encodes CASSYSDSLYYGYTF.

V gene TRBV6-6 combines with J gene TRBJ2-2, with 8 nucleotides matching TRBD1. V gave up 2 bases and J gave up 6 bases; unmatched junction bases: 8. CDR1 is MNHNY, CDR2 SVGAGI, per germline (reference sequence). This CDR3 has 16 amino acids. The CDR3 loop is CASSYPPQGAAGELFF. The CDR3 DNA is TGTGCCAGCAGTTACCCACCCCAGGGGGCGGCCGGGGAGCTGTTTTTT.

The rearrangement joins TRBV6-5 to TRBJ2-3; 7 nucleotides line up with TRBD2. Germline lookup yields CDR1 MNHEY and CDR2 SVGAGI. There are 15 residues in the CDR3. J lost 2 bases, V lost 5 bases, and 7 bases had no gene match. The CDR3 DNA follows: TGTGCCAGCAGTCGGACTAGTAGTTCCACAGATACGCAGTATTTT. Translated: CASSRTSSSTDTQYF.

The J gene is TRBJ2-7, the V gene TRBV12-2; the table gives TRBD2 as D, unverified against the DNA. TRBV12-2 is deemed a pseudogene. The CDR3 totals 17 residues. The CDR3 here is CASRLVCPDGSSYEQYF. The CDR3 DNA follows: TGTGCAAGTCGCTTAGTGTGCCCGGACGGGAGCTCCTACGAGCAGTACTTC.

Note on this clone: The same CDR3 can be traced to other DNA sequences in this sample. The chain links TRBV6-5 to TRBJ2-7; 8 bases map to TRBD1. CDR1 and CDR2 from the germline V gene are MNHEY and SVGAGI. This CDR3 is 15 amino acids long. J was trimmed by 1 base and V by 0 bases; bases with no gene match: 2. CDR3 coding DNA: TGTGCCAGCAGTTACTCCGGGACAGGTTCCTACGAGCAGTACTTC. It codes for CASSYSGTGSYEQYF.

The rearrangement uses TRBV5-4 and TRBJ1-2; 8 nucleotides align to TRBD1. The germline gives CDR1 SGHNT, CDR2 YYREEE (reference sequence). CDR3 length: 13 amino acids. Trimming removed 4 bases from V and 4 bases from J; junction bases left unmatched: 3. The CDR3 here is CASSTDRVYGYTF. The CDR3 DNA is TGTGCCAGCAGCACGGACAGGGTCTATGGCTACACCTTC.

This chain uses TRBV5-1 with TRBJ1-1; D remains unclear. Trimming removed 2 bases at V and 4 bases at J, with 12 bases between. The germline gives CDR1 SGHRS, CDR2 YFSETQ. The CDR3 is 14 amino acids. The CDR3 nucleotides are TGCGCCAGCAGCTTTTACACAGCGCCCACTGAAGCTTTCTTT. Its protein is CASSFYTAPTEAFF.

The gene calls are TRBV30 and TRBJ1-6; D gene ambiguous. The CDR3 loop spans 15 amino acids. CDR1 and CDR2 (germline): GTSNPN, SVGIG (reference sequence). Trimming left V 5 bases short and J 0 bases short, with 11 bases between. The CDR3 is CAWAPLGSYNSPLHF. The DNA for the CDR3 is TGTGCCTGGGCCCCCCTGGGCTCCTATAATTCACCCCTCCACTTT.

This clone was detected once. The rearrangement uses TRBV6-5 and TRBJ1-2; TRBD1 matches at 8 bases. This CDR3 has 15 amino acids. V lost 4 bases and J lost 5; bases outside the gene matches: 9. Per germline, CDR1 MNHEY and CDR2 SVGAGI. The CDR3 nucleotides are TGTGCCAGCAGTTCTATCGGCAGGGGGCATTATGGCTACACCTTC. Protein product: CASSSIGRGHYGYTF.

The rearrangement joins TRBV4-1 to TRBJ1-2, with TRBD1 as a possible D gene (5 bases). The V and J ends lost 0 bases and 2 bases respectively, with 7 bases between them. CDR1 and CDR2 from the germline V gene are MGHRA and YSYEKL. The CDR3 spans 14 residues. CDR3 bases: TGCGCCAGCAGCCAAGAATCAGGGAACTATGGCTACACCTTC. Translation: CASSQESGNYGYTF.

The chain uses TRBV30 and TRBJ1-4; unclear D gene. The V gene's germline CDR1 is GTSNPN and CDR2 SVGIG (reference sequence). The CDR3 extends over 14 amino acids. V shed 2 bases and J shed 7 bases, with 14 bases lying between them. The CDR3 loop reads CAWSHRDRGEKLFF. In nucleotides, the CDR3 is TGTGCCTGGAGTCACAGAGATCGGGGTGAAAAACTGTTTTTT.

The gene calls are TRBV19 and TRBJ2-7, with 7 bases aligning to TRBD1. Trimming at V came to 4 bases and at J to 3 bases, leaving 12 bases not matched to a gene. The V gene's germline CDR1 is LNHDA and CDR2 SQIVND (reference sequence). The CDR3 is 16 amino acids. The CDR3 spells CASSRDGTADNYEQYF. The CDR3 DNA is TGTGCCAGTAGTAGGGACGGGACAGCTGATAACTACGAGCAGTACTTC.

The chain links TRBV20-1 to TRBJ2-2, with D uncertain. CDR1 DFQATT and CDR2 SNEGSKA come from the germline V gene (reference sequence). This CDR3 has 11 amino acids. Trimming shortened V by 5 bases and J by 4 bases, and 5 bases separated the two germline ends. The CDR3 region is CSALITGELFF. The CDR3 nucleotides read TGCAGTGCTTTGATCACCGGGGAGCTGTTTTTT.